Sequencing of this T cell receptor (beta chain) was carried out in a study of cytomegalovirus exposure and HLA in healthy donors. Study observations and caveats: Reportedly, cytomegalovirus status was diagnosed with high sensitivity and specificity.

V lost 4 bases and J lost 4; bases outside the gene matches: 9. The CDR3 consists of 15 residues. The V gene's germline CDR1 is KGHSY and CDR2 FQNENV. The PCR was carried out with 60 Vbeta primers and 13 Jbeta primers. The protocol was immunoSEQ multiplex PCR, while the TCRdb copy is restricted to in-frame clones and leaves out a portion. This sample has around 80,000 clones, with under 80% found just once. Points on this clone: Its antigen is still unknown.

Sample: PBMCs. The sequence was collected from a man younger than 35 in good health and CMV-seropositive. This chain uses TRBV16 with TRBJ2-7; 8 bases align to TRBD1. In DNA, the CDR3 is TGTGCCAGCAGCCCGCGCGGCAGGGGGCATTACGAGCAGTACTTC. Its protein is CASSPRGRGHYEQYF.